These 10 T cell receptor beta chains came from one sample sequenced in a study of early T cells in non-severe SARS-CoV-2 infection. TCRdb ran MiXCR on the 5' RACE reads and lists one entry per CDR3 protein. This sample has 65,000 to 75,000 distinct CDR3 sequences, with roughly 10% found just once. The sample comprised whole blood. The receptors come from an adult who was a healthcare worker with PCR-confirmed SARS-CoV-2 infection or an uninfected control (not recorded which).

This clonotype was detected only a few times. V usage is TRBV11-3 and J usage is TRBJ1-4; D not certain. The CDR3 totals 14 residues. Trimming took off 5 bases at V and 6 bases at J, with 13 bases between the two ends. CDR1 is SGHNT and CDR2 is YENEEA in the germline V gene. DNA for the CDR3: TGTGCCAGCAGCCCCGACGGTATTCATGAAAAACTGTTTTTT. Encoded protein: CASSPDGIHEKLFF.

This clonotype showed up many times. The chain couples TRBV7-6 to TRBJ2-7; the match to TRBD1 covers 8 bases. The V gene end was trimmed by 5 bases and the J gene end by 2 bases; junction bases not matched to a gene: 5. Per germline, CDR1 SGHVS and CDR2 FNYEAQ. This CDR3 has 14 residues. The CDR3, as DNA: TGTGCCAGCAGCCCACAGGGGGGCCCCTACGAGCAGTACTTC. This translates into CASSPQGGPYEQYF.

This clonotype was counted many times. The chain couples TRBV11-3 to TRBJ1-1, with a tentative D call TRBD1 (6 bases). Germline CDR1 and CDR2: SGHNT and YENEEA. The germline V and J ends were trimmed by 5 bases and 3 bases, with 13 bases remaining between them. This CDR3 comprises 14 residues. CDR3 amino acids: CASSMGHWDTEAFF. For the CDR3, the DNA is TGTGCCAGCAGCATGGGACACTGGGACACTGAAGCTTTCTTT.

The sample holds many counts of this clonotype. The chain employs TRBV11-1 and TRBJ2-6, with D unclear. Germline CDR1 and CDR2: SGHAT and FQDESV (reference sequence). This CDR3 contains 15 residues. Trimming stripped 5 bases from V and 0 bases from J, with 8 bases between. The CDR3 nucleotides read TGTGCCAGCAGCCGCCAGTCCTCTGGGGCCAACGTCCTGACTTTC. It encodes CASSRQSSGANVLTF. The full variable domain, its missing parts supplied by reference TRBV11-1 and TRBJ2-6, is EAEVAQSPRYKITEKSQAVAFWCDPISGHATLYWYRQILGQGPELLVQFQDESVVDDSQLPKDRFSAERLKGVDSTLKIQPAELGDSAMYLCASSRQSSGANVLTFGAGSRLTVL.

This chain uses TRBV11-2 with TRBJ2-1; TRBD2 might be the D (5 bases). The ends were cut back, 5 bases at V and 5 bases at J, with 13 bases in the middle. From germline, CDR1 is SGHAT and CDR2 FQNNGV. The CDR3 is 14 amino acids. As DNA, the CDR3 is TGTGCCAGCAGCCCCCGGACTCGGAACAATGAGCAGTTCTTC. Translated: CASSPRTRNNEQFF.

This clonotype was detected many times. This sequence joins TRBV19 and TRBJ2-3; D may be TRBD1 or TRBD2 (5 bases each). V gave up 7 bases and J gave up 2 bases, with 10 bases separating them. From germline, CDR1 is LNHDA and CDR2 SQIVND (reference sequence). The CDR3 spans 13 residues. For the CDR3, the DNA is TGTGCCAGTAACCCGGGACCCACAGATACGCAGTATTTT. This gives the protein CASNPGPTDTQYF. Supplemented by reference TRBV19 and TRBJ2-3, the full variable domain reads DGGITQSPKYLFRKEGQNVTLSCEQNLNHDAMYWYRQDPGQGLRLIYYSQIVNDFQKGDIAEGYSVSREKKESFPLTVTSAQKNPTAFYLCASNPGPTDTQYFGPGTRLTVL.

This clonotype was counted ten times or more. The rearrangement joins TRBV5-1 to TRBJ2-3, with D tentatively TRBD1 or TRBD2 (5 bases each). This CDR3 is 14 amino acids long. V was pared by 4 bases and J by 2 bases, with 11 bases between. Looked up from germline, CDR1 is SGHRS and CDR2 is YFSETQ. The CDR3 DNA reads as TGCGCCAGCAGCCGGGACGGAGCCACAGATACGCAGTATTTT. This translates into CASSRDGATDTQYF.

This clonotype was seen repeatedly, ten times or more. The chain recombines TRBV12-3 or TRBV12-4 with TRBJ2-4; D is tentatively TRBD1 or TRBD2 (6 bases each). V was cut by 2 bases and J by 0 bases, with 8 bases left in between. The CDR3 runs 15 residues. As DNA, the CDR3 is TGTGCCAGCAGTTTAAGGGGGGTAGCCAAAAACATTCAGTACTTC. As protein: CASSLRGVAKNIQYF.

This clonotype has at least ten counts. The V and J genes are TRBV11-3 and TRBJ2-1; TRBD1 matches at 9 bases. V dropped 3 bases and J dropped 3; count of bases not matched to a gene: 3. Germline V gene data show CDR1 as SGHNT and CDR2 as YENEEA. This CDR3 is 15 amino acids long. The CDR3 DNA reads TGTGCCAGCAGCTTGGCGACAGGGGGCTACAATGAGCAGTTCTTC. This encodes CASSLATGGYNEQFF.

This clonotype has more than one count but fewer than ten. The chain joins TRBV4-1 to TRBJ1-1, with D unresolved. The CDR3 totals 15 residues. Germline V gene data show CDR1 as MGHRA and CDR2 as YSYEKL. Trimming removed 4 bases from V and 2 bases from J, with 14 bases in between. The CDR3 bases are TGCGCCAGCAGCCCCCAAATGGGAGATAACACTGAAGCTTTCTTT. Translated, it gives CASSPQMGDNTEAFF.